The next 11 T cell receptor beta chains were all read from a single sample in a study of T cells in Graves' hyperthyroidism and ophthalmopathy. Amplification targeted TCR beta CDR3 regions from RNA transcripts. The HTBI primer set drove a first-round RT-PCR of the TCR CDR3. A single record per CDR3 protein comes from TCRdb applying MiXCR to the multiplex PCR reads. This table holds approximately 380,000 distinct CDR3 sequences, 11% to 15% found once. The specimen sequenced was blood. The source of these receptors is a man in his fifties or sixties with Graves' ophthalmopathy.

Comments on this clonotype: A read error may produce the germline difference seen at one junction end. The gene calls are TRBV28 and TRBJ2-6; the match to TRBD1 covers 10 bases. The length of the CDR3 is 18 residues. Germline V CDR1 and CDR2: MDHEN, SYDVKM. The CDR3 DNA is TGTGCCAGCAGTATAACCGGGACAGGGGCCTCTGGGGCCGACGTCCTGACTTTC. This translates into CASSITGTGASGADVLTF.

This clonotype came up a few times. V usage is TRBV11-3 and J usage is TRBJ2-7; the D gene is possibly TRBD2 (6 bases). Trimming cost V 8 bases and J 7 bases, with 21 bases left between them. The CDR3 has 14 amino acids. Per germline, CDR1 SGHNT and CDR2 YENEEA. DNA for the CDR3: TGTGCCAGCCTTGGAGGGCCGACACCAAATGAGCAGTACTTC. Protein: CASLGGPTPNEQYF.

The genes are TRBV6-6 and TRBJ1-1, with TRBD1 identical over 7 bases. From germline, CDR1 is MNHNY and CDR2 SVGAGI (reference sequence). The length of the CDR3 is 15 residues. The trim removed 2 bases at V and 1 base at J, leaving 4 bases unmatched. The CDR3 DNA is TGTGCCAGCAGTTACCCGACAGGGAGGAACACTGAAGCTTTCTTT. As protein: CASSYPTGRNTEAFF.

This clonotype was observed a handful of times. The DNA of the CDR3 is TGTGCCAGTAGTATCTGGACTAGCGGGAGGGCTGAGCAGTTCTTC. Translation gives CASSIWTSGRAEQFF. J is TRBJ2-1 and V is TRBV19; 15 bases are shared with TRBD2. The germline V gene encodes CDR1 LNHDA and CDR2 SQIVND (reference sequence). The CDR3 is made up of 15 amino acids. V lost 3 bases to trimming and J lost 9 bases; unmatched junction nucleotides: 3.

This clonotype was recorded many times. The chain carries TRBV12-3 or TRBV12-4 and TRBJ1-1; TRBD1 agrees at 8 bases. The CDR3 extends over 13 amino acids. V dropped 7 bases and J dropped 4; count of bases not matched to a gene: 5. CDR3 in DNA: TGTGCCAGCAATACACAGGGGGGCACTGAAGCTTTCTTT. Translating gives CASNTQGGTEAFF.

The rearrangement links TRBV28 to TRBJ2-1, with 10 bases that match TRBD1. CDR3 size: 15 residues. V gave up 8 bases and J gave up 4 bases; unmatched junction bases: 8. In germline, CDR1 is MDHEN, CDR2 SYDVKM. CDR3 region: CASRTGQGYYNEQFF. In nucleotides, the CDR3 is TGTGCCAGCCGGACGGGACAGGGGTATTACAATGAGCAGTTCTTC.

This clonotype was recorded at least ten times. V gene TRBV20-1 combines with J gene TRBJ2-1; possible D gene TRBD1, 6 bases. The CDR3 loop spans 17 amino acids. The V gene's germline CDR1 is DFQATT and CDR2 SNEGSKA (reference sequence). Trimming removed 5 bases from V and 3 bases from J, with 23 bases in between. The CDR3 region is CSASGVGIVPDYNEQFF. In nucleotides, the CDR3 is TGCAGTGCTTCAGGGGTGGGTATTGTACCAGACTACAATGAGCAGTTCTTC.

J is TRBJ1-1 and V is TRBV6-1, with TRBD1 matching 10 bases. CDR3 length: 16 residues. Germline V gives CDR1 MNHNS, CDR2 SASEGT. After removal of 5 bases from V and 0 bases from J, the junction contained 6 bases not matched to a gene. The CDR3 region is CASSPGDRGMNTEAFF. CDR3 nucleotide sequence: TGTGCCAGCAGTCCAGGGGACAGGGGCATGAACACTGAAGCTTTCTTT.

This clonotype has more than one count but fewer than ten. The V call is TRBV28, the J call TRBJ2-6; D not resolved. CDR3 length equals 15 residues. From germline, CDR1 is MDHEN and CDR2 SYDVKM. V was clipped by 7 bases and J by 0 bases, with 10 bases between them. CDR3 residues: CASIKWNSGANVLTF. The CDR3 DNA sequence: TGTGCCAGCATCAAGTGGAACTCTGGGGCCAACGTCCTGACTTTC.

A note on this clonotype: A clone one base away is much larger, so this may be a read error. The CDR3 protein is CASSTYSGGGNERFF. CDR3 nucleotide sequence: TGTGCCAGCAGTACCTATTCTGGGGGAGGGAATGAGCGGTTCTTC. The V gene is TRBV12-3 or TRBV12-4, the J gene TRBJ2-1; TRBD2 agrees at 7 bases. The CDR3 is 15 residues long.

This clonotype occurred a few times. The chain is built from TRBV6-1 and TRBJ2-1; the D gene is possibly TRBD2 (6 bases). There are 18 residues in the CDR3. V was clipped by 1 base and J by 0 bases, with 16 bases between them. Germline CDR1 and CDR2: MNHNS and SASEGT. The CDR3 DNA sequence: TGTGCCAGCAGTGAAGTCGGACTATCCCGAAGCTCCTACAATGAGCAGTTCTTC. This sequence encodes CASSEVGLSRSSYNEQFF.